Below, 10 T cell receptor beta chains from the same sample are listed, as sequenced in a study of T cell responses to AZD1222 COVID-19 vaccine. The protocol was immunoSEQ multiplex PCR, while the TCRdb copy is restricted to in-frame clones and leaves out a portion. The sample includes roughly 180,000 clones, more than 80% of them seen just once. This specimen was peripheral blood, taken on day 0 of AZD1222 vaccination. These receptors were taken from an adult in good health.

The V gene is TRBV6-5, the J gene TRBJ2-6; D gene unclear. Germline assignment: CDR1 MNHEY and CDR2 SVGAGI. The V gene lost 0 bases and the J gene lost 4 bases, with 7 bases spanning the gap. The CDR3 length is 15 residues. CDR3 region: CASSYSYPGANVLTF. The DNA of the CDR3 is TGTGCCAGCAGTTACTCATATCCGGGGGCCAACGTCCTGACTTTC.

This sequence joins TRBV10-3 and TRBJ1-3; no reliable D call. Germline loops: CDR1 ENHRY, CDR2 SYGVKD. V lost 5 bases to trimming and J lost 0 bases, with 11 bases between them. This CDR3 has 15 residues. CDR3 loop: CAISFWANSGNTIYF. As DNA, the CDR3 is TGTGCCATCAGTTTTTGGGCCAACTCTGGAAACACCATATATTTT.

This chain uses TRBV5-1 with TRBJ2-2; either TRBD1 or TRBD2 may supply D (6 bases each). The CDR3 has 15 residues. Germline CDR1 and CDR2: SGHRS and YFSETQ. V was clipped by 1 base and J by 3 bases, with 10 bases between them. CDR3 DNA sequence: TGCGCCAGCAGCTTGAGGGGGGAATACACCGGGGAGCTGTTTTTT. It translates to CASSLRGEYTGELFF. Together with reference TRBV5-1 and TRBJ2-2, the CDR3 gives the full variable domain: KAGVTQTPRYLIKTRGQQVTLSCSPISGHRSVSWYQQTPGQGLQFLFEYFSETQRNKGNFPGRFSGRQFSNSRSEMNVSTLELGDSALYLCASSLRGEYTGELFFGEGSRLTVL.

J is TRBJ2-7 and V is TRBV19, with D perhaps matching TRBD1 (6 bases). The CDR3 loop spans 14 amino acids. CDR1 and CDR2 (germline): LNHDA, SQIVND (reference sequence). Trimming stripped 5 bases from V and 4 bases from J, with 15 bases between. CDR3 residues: CASSERTAPYEQYV. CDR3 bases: TGTGCCAGTAGTGAAAGGACAGCGCCATACGAGCAGTACGTC.

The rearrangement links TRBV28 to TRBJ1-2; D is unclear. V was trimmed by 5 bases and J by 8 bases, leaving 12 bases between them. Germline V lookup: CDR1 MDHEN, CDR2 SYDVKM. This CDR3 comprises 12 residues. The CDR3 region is CASSVQGLGYTF. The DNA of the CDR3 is TGTGCCAGCAGTGTTCAAGGGTTAGGCTACACCTTC.

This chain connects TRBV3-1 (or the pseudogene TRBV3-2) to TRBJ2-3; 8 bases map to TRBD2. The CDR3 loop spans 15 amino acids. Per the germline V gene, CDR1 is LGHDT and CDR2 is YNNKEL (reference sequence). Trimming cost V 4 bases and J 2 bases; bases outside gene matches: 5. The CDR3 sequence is CASSPGGGFTDTQYF. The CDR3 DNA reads TGTGCCAGCAGCCCGGGAGGGGGTTTCACAGATACGCAGTATTTT.

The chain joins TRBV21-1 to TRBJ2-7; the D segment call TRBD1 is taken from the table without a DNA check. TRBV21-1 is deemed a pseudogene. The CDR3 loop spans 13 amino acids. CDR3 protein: CASSKQGSYEQYV. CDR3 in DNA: TGTGCCAGCAGCAAACAGGGATCCTACGAGCAGTACGTC.

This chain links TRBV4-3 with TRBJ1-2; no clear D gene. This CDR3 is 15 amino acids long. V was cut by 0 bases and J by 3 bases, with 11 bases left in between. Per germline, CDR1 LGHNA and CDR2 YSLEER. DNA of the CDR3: TGCGCCAGCAGCCAAGACGGGGTGGAAGACTATGGCTACACCTTC. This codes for CASSQDGVEDYGYTF.

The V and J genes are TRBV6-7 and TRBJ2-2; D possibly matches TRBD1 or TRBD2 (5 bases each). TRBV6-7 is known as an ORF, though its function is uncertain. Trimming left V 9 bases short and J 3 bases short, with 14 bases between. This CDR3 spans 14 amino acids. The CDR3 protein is CASAGGDDTGELFF. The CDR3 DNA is TGTGCCAGTGCCGGTGGGGACGACACCGGGGAGCTGTTTTTT.

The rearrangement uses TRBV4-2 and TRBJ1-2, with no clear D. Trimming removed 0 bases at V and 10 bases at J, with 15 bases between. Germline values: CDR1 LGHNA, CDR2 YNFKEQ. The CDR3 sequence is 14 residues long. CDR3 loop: CASSQEMENRDYTF. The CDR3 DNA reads TGTGCCAGCAGCCAAGAGATGGAAAATCGGGACTACACCTTC.